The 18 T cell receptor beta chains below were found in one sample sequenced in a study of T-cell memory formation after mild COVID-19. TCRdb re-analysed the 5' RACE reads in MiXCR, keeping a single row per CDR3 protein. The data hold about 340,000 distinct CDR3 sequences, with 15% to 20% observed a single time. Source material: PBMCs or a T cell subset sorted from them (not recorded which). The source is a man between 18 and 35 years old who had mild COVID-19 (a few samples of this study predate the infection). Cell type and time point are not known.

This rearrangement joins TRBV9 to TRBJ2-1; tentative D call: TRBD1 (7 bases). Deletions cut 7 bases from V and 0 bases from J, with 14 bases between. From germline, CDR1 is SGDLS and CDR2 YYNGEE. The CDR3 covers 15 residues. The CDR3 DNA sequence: TGTGCCAGCGCCAGGGGGGACAGCTCCTACAATGAGCAGTTCTTC. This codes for CASARGDSSYNEQFF.

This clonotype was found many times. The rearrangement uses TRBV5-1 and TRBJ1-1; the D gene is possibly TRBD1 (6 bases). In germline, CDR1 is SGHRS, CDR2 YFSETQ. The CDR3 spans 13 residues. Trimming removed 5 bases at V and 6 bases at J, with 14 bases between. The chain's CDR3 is CASRVGGRAEAFF. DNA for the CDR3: TGCGCCAGCAGGGTAGGGGGACGGGCTGAAGCTTTCTTT.

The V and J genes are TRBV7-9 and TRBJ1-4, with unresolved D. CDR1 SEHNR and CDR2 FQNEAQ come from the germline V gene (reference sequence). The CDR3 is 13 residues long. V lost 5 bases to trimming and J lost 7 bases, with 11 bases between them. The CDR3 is CASSQIGVEKLFF. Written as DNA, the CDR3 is TGTGCCAGCAGCCAGATTGGGGTTGAAAAACTGTTTTTT.

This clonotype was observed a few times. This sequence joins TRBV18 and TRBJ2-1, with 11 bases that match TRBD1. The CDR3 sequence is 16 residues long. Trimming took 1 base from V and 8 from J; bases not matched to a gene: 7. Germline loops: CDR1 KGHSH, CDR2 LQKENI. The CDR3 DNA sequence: TGTGCCAGCTCACCACAAAAGGACAGGGGGCGATATGAGCAGTTCTTC. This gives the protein CASSPQKDRGRYEQFF. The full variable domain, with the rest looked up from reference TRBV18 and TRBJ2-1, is NAGVMQNPRHLVRRRGQEARLRCSPMKGHSHVYWYRQLPEEGLKFMVYLQKENIIDESGMPKERFSAEFPKEGPSILRIQQVVRGDSAAYFCASSPQKDRGRYEQFFGPGTRLTVL.

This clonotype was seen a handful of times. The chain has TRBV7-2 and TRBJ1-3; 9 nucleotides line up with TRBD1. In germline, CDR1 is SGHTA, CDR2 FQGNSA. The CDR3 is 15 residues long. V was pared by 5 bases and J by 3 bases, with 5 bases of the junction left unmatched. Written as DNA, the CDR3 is TGTGCCAGCAGCCCGGACAGGGGACATGGAAACACCATATATTTT. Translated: CASSPDRGHGNTIYF.

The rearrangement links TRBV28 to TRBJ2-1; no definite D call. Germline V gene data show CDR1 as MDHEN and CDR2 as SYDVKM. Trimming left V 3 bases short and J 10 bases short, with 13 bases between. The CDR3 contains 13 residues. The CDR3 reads CASSFPITGEQFF. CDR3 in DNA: TGTGCCAGCAGTTTCCCCATCACCGGGGAGCAGTTCTTC.

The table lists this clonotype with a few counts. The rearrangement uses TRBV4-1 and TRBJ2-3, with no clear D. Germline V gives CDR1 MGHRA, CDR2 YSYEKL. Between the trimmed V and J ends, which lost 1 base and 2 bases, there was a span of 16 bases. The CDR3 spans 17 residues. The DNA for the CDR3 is TGCGCCAGCAGCCAAGGCGACATAACCCCCTCCACAGATACGCAGTATTTT. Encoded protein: CASSQGDITPSTDTQYF.

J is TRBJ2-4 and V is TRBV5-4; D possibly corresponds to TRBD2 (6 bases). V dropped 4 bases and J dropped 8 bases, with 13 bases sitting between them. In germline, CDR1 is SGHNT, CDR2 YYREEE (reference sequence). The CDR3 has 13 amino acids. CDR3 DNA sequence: TGTGCCAGCAGCCCCGCGGAGGGAGACATTCAGTACTTC. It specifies CASSPAEGDIQYF.

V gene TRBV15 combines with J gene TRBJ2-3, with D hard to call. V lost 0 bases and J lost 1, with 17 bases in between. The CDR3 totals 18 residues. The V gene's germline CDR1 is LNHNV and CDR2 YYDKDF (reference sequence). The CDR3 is CATSRDRLSPGGTDTQYF. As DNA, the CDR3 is TGTGCCACCAGCAGAGATCGCCTAAGTCCTGGGGGCACAGATACGCAGTATTTT. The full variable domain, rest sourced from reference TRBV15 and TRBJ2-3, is DAMVIQNPRYQVTQFGKPVTLSCSQTLNHNVMYWYQQKSSQAPKLLFHYYDKDFNNEADTPDNFQSRRPNTSFCFLDIRSPGLGDTAMYLCATSRDRLSPGGTDTQYFGPGTRLTVL.

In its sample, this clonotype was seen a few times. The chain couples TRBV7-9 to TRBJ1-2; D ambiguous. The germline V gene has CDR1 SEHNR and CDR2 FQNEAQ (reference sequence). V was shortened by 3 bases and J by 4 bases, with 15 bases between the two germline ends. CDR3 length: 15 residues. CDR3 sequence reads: CASSFLGKSFYGYTF. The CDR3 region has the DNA TGTGCCAGCAGCTTTCTGGGAAAATCCTTCTATGGCTACACCTTC.

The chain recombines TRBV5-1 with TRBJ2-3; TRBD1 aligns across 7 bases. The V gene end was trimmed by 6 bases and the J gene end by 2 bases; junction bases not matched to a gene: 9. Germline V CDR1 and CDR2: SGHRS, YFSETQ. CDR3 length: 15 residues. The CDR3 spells CASTTGQVHTDTQYF. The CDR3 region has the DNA TGCGCCAGCACAACCGGACAGGTCCACACAGATACGCAGTATTTT.

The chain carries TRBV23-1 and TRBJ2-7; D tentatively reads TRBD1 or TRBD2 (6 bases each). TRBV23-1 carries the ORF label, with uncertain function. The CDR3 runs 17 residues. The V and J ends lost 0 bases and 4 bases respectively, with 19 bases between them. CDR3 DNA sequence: TGCGCCAGCAGTCAATCGAAAGGGAGGACAGAAGAATACGAGCAGTACGTC. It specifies CASSQSKGRTEEYEQYV.

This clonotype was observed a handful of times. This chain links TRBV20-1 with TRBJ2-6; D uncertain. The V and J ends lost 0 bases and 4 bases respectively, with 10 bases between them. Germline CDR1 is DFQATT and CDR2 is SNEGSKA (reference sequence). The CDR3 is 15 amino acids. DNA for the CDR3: TGCAGTGCTAGAGAGCCCGGGCTGGGGGCCAACGTCCTGACTTTC. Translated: CSAREPGLGANVLTF.

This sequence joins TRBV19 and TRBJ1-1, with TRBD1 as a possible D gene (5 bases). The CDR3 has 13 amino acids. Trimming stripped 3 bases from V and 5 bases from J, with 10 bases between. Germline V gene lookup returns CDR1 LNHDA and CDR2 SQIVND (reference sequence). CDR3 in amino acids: CASSMLRDTEAFF. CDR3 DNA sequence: TGTGCCAGTAGTATGCTCAGGGATACTGAAGCTTTCTTT.

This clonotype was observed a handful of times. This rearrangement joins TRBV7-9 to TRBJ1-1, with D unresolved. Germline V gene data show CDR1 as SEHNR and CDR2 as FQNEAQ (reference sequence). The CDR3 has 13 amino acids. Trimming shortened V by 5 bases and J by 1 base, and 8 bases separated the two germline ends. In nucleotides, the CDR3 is TGTGCCAGCAGCGATACAGAGAACACTGAAGCTTTCTTT. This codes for CASSDTENTEAFF.

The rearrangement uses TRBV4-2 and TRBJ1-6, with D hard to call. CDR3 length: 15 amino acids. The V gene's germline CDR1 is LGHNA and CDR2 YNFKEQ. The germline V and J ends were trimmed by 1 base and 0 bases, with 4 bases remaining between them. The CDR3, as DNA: TGTGCCAGCAGCCAAGCCGGCTCCTATAATTCACCCCTCCACTTT. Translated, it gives CASSQAGSYNSPLHF.

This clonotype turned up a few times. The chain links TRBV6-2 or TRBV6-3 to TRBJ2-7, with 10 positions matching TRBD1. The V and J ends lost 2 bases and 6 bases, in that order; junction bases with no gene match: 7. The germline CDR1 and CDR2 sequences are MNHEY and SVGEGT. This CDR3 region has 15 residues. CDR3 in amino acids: CASSYRDRGQSEQYV. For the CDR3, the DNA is TGTGCCAGCAGTTACCGCGACAGGGGGCAAAGCGAGCAGTACGTC.

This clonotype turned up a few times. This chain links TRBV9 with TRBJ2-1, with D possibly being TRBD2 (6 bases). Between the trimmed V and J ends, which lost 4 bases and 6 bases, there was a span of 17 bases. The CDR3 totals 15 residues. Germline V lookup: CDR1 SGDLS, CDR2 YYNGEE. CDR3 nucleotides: TGTGCCAGCAGCAACCACCCTGGACTATCCAATGAGCAGTTCTTC. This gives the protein CASSNHPGLSNEQFF.